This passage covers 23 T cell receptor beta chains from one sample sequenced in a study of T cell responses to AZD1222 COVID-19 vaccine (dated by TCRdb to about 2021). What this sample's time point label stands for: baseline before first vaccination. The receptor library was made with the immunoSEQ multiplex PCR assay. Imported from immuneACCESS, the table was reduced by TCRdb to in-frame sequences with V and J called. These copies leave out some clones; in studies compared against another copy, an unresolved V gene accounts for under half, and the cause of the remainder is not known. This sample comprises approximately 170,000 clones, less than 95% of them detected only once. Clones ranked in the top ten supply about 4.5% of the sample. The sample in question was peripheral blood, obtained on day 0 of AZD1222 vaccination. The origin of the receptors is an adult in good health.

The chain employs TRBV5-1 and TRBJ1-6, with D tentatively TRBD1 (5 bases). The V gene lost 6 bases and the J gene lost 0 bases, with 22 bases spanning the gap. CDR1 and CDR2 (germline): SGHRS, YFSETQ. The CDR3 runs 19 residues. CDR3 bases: TGCGCCAGCATTTACACAGGTTCGCGTGAGACCTCCTATAATTCACCCCTCCACTTT. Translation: CASIYTGSRETSYNSPLHF.

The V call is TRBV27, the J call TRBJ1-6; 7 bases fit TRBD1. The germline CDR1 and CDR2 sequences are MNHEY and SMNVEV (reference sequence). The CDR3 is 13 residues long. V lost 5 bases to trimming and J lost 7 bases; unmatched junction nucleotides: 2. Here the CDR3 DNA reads TGTGCCAGCAGTGACAGGGTAAATTCACCCCTCCACTTT. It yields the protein CASSDRVNSPLHF.

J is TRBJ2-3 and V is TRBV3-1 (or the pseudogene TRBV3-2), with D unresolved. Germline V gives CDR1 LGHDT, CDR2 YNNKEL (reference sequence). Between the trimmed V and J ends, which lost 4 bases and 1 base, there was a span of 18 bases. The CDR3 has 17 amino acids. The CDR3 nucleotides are TGTGCCAGCAGCCGTCGGAGAAGAGCGCTTGGCACAGATACGCAGTATTTT. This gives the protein CASSRRRRALGTDTQYF.

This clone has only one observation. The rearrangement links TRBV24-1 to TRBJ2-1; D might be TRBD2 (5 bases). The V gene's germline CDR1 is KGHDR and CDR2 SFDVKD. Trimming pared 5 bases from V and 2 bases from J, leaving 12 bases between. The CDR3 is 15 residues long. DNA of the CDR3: TGTGCCACCAGTGGAGCGGTAAAGACCTACAATGAGCAGTTCTTC. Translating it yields CATSGAVKTYNEQFF.

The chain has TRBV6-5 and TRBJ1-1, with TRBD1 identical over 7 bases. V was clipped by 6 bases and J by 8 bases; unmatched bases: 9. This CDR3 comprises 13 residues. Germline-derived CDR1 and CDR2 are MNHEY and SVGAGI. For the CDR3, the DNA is TGTGCCAGCAGAAGGGGACAGTTGGGAGAAGCTTTCTTT. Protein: CASRRGQLGEAFF.

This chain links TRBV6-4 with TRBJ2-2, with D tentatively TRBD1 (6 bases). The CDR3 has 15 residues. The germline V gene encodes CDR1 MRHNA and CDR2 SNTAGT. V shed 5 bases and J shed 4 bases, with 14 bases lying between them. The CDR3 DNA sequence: TGTGCCAGCAGTATACAGGGTCAGGGCACCGGGGAGCTGTTTTTT. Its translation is CASSIQGQGTGELFF.

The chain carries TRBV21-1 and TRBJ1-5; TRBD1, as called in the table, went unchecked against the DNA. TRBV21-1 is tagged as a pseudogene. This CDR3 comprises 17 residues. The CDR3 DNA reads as TGTGCCAGCAGCAAAAGGAAGGGGCCGGGTAGCAATCAGCCCCAGCATTTT. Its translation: CASSKRKGPGSNQPQHF.

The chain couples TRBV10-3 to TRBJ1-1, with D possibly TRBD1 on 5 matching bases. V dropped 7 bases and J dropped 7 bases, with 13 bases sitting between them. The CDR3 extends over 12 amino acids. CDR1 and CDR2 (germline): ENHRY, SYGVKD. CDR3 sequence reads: CAIKGVSGEAFF. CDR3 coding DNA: TGTGCCATCAAAGGGGTGTCAGGTGAAGCTTTCTTT.

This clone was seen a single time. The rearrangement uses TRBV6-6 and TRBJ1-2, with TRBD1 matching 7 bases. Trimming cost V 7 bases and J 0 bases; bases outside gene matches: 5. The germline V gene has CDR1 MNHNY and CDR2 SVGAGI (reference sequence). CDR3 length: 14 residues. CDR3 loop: CASTDRASNYGYTF. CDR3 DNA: TGTGCCAGCACCGACAGGGCCTCTAACTATGGCTACACCTTC.

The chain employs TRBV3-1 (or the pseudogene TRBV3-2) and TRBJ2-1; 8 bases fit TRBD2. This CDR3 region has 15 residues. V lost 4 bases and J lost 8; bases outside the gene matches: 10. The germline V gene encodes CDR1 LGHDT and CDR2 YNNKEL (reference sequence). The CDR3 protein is CASSPSGRGQDEQFF. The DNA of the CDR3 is TGTGCCAGCAGCCCGAGCGGGAGAGGTCAGGATGAGCAGTTCTTC.

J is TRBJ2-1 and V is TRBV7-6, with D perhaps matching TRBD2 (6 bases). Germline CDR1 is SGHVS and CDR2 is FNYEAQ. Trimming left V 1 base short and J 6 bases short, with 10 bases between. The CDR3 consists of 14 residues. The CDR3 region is CASSLDGTPNEQFF. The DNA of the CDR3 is TGTGCCAGCAGCTTAGACGGGACTCCCAATGAGCAGTTCTTC.

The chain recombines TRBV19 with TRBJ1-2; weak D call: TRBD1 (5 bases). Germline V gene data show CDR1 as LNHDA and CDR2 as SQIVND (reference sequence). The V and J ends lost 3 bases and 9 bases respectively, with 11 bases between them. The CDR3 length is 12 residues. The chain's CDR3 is CASSMEAGRYTF. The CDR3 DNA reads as TGTGCCAGTAGTATGGAAGCGGGACGCTACACCTTC.

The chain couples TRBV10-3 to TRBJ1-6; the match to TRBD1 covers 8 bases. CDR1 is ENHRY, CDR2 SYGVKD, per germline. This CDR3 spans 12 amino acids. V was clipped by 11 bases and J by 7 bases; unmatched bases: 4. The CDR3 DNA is TGTGCCTCAAGGACAGGGAATTCACCCCTCCACTTT. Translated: CASRTGNSPLHF.

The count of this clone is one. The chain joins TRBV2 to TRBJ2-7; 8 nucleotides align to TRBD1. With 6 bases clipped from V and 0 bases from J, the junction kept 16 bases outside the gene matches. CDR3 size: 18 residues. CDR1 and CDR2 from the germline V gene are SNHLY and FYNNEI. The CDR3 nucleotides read TGTGCCAGCAGAGACGGACAGGGTTTTTTCCCCACCTCCTACGAGCAGTACTTC. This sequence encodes CASRDGQGFFPTSYEQYF.

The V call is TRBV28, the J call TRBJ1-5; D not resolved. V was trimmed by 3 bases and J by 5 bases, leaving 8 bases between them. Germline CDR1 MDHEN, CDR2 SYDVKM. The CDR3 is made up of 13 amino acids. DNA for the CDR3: TGTGCCAGCAGTTTGTACTGGGATCAGCCCCAGCATTTT. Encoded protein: CASSLYWDQPQHF.

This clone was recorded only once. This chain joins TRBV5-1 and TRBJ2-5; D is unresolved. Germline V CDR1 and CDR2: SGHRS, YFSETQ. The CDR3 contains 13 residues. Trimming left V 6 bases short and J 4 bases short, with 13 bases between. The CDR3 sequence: CASTSPHLETQYF. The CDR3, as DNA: TGCGCCAGCACCTCCCCCCACCTAGAGACCCAGTACTTC. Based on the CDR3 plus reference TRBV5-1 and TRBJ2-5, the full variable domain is KAGVTQTPRYLIKTRGQQVTLSCSPISGHRSVSWYQQTPGQGLQFLFEYFSETQRNKGNFPGRFSGRQFSNSRSEMNVSTLELGDSALYLCASTSPHLETQYFGPGTRLLVL.

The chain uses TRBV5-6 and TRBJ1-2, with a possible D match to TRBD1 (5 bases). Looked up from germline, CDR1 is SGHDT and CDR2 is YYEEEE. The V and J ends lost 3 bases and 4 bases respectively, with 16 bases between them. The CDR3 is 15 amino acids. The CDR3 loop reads CASSSLLTASYGYTF. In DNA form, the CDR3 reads TGTGCCAGCAGCTCCCTCCTGACAGCTTCCTATGGCTACACCTTC. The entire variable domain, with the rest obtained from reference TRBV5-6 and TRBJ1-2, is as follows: DAGVTQSPTHLIKTRGQQVTLRCSPKSGHDTVSWYQQALGQGPQFIFQYYEEEERQRGNFPDRFSGHQFPNYSSELNVNALLLGDSALYLCASSSLLTASYGYTFGSGTRLTVV.

Here the CDR3 reads CASSSASRGTEAFF. DNA of the CDR3: TGTGCCAGCAGTTCTGCCTCTCGGGGCACTGAAGCTTTCTTT. The chain couples TRBV28 to TRBJ1-1, with D unresolved. The CDR3 spans 14 residues. The V gene lost 4 bases and the J gene lost 4 bases, with 13 bases spanning the gap. The germline V gene has CDR1 MDHEN and CDR2 SYDVKM.

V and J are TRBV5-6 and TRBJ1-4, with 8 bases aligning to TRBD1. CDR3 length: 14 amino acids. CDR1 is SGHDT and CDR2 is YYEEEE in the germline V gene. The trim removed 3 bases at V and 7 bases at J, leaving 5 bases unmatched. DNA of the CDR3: TGTGCCAGCAGCTCGGGACAGGTGCGTGAAAAACTGTTTTTT. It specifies CASSSGQVREKLFF.

The CDR3 coding sequence is TGTGCCAGCAGTTTAGTGGTCCAGGCCGGCAATCAGCCCCAGCATTTT. This encodes CASSLVVQAGNQPQHF. V usage is TRBV28 and J usage is TRBJ1-5; unclear D gene. The CDR3 is 16 residues long. Germline lookup yields CDR1 MDHEN and CDR2 SYDVKM. Trimming stripped 2 bases from V and 2 bases from J, with 13 bases between.

The CDR3 sequence: CASRPGGGLGSYEQYF. The DNA of the CDR3 is TGTGCCAGCAGGCCGGGGGGGGGCCTCGGCTCCTACGAGCAGTACTTC. This chain joins TRBV28 and TRBJ2-7; 8 positions agree with TRBD2. The J segment lost 0 bases and the V segment lost 6 bases, leaving 10 bases of the junction unmatched. In germline, CDR1 is MDHEN, CDR2 SYDVKM. The CDR3 loop spans 16 amino acids.

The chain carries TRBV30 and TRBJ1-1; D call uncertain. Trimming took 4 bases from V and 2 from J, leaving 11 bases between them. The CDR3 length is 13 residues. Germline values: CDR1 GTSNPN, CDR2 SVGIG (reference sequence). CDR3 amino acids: CAWTGIGNTEAFF. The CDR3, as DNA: TGTGCCTGGACCGGGATCGGCAACACTGAAGCTTTCTTT.

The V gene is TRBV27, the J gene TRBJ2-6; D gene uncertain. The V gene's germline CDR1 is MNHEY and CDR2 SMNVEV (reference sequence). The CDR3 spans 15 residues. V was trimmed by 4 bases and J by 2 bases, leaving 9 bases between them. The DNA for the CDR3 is TGTGCCAGCAGTTCCCCCCTCCCTGGGGCCAACGTCCTGACTTTC. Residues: CASSSPLPGANVLTF.